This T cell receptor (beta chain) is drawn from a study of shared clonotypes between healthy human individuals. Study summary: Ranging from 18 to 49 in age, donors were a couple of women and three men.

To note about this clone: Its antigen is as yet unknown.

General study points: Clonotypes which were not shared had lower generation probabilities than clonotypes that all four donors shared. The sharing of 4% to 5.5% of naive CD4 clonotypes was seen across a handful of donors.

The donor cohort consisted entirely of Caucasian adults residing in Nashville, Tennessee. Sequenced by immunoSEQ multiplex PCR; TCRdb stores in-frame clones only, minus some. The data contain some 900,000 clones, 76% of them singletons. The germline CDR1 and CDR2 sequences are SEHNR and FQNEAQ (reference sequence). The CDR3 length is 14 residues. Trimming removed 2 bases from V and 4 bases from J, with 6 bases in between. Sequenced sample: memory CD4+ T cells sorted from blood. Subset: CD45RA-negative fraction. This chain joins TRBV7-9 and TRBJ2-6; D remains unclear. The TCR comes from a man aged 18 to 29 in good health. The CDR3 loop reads CASSLNVGANVLTF. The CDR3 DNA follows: TGTGCCAGCAGCTTAAACGTCGGGGCCAACGTCCTGACTTTC.